This T cell receptor (beta chain) originates from a study of shared clonotypes between healthy human individuals. Over several immunoSEQ plates, each subset's genomic DNA was distributed in even portions. Produced via immunoSEQ multiplex PCR; TCRdb's table is partial and in-frame only. The sample includes 950,000 to 1,200,000 clones, 60% to 85% of them seen just once. V shed 5 bases and J shed 6 bases, with 13 bases lying between them. This CDR3 has 13 residues. Germline assignment: CDR1 SGHTA and CDR2 FQGNSA. Whole-study findings and limits: Even with large depth, rarefaction showed that sorted-subset sequencing was incomplete.

As regards this clone: What it binds is unknown.

Sequenced input: memory CD4+ T cells from PBMCs. Subset of the sample: CD45RA-negative fraction. This TCR was recovered from a man between 18 and 29 years old in good health. Some clones in this sample may be carry-over from other donors' samples. This chain connects TRBV7-2 to TRBJ2-5, with D possibly being TRBD1 (5 bases). CDR3 DNA: TGTGCCAGCAGCCAAGCTATGGGGCAGACCCAGTACTTC. It encodes CASSQAMGQTQYF.